This T cell receptor beta chain is drawn from a study of identifying expanded T cells in peripheral blood. Here immunoSEQ multiplex PCR was the method, and the copy in TCRdb shows in-frame clones only, minus some. The table includes approximately 85,000 clones, approximately 90% detected once. Germline CDR1 is SNHLY and CDR2 is FYNNEI. The V end was cut by 7 bases, the J end by 10 bases, with 19 bases between. This CDR3 is 14 amino acids long. The chain joins TRBV2 to TRBJ1-4, with a weak D call TRBD1 (5 bases). The sequenced sample was blood. The TCR originated in a person aged 18-70 years in good health. The CDR3 DNA sequence: TGTGCCAGCACCCTGGGGGGGACGCCTGGAAAACTGTTTTTT. This sequence encodes CASTLGGTPGKLFF.